This entry lists 3 T cell receptor beta chains sequenced from one sample in a study of tumor-infiltrating lymphocytes in primary liver carcinoma. Co-extracting RNA and DNA was done with roughly 17-34 mg of unsorted bulk tissue as input. Total RNA (around 500 ng) served as template for TCR beta cDNA synthesis primed by a constant-region primer. Libraries covering TCR beta were generated through three nested multiplex PCR rounds (using a slightly modified ARM-PCR). Rounds one and two of PCR, each of roughly 10 cycles, were primed with TRBV1-TRBV30 forward primers and a C-beta reverse primer. MiXCR, run by TCRdb on the multiplex PCR reads, gives a single entry per CDR3 protein. The table has 99,000 or so distinct CDR3 sequences, more than 60% seen once. Sequencing was carried out using liver tumor tissue from sampling region 5. This sample's subset: tumor region T5, tumor centre. All receptors derive from a woman aged 55-69 years with primary liver carcinoma and hepatitis B virus infection.

Regarding this clonotype: A much larger clone lies one base from this, so it may be a read error. V usage is TRBV6-4 and J usage is TRBJ2-2; either TRBD1 or TRBD2 may supply D (5 bases each). The CDR3 has 13 amino acids. The germline V gene has CDR1 MRHNA and CDR2 SNTAGT. Here the CDR3 reads CANSGDNTGELFF. CDR3 sequence (DNA): TGTGCCAACAGTGGGGACAACACCGGGGAGCTGTTTTTT.

About this clonotype: Relative to the germline gene, one junction end is altered; a read error may explain this. The V and J genes are TRBV10-3 and TRBJ2-7; unclear D gene. The length of the CDR3 is 12 residues. Germline values: CDR1 ENHRY, CDR2 SYGVKD. CDR3: CAVESLTYEQCF. In DNA form, the CDR3 reads TGTGCCGTTGAGTCCCTTACCTACGAGCAGTGTTTC.

This clonotype was seen a single time. This rearrangement joins TRBV6-5 to TRBJ2-7; TRBD1 aligns across 7 bases. CDR3 length equals 13 residues. The V and J ends lost 6 bases and 4 bases, in that order; junction bases with no gene match: 6. Germline lookup yields CDR1 MNHEY and CDR2 SVGAGI. The CDR3 region is CASRTGTAYEQYF. The CDR3 DNA sequence: TGTGCCAGCAGAACAGGGACAGCATACGAGCAGTACTTC.